This TCR beta chain comes out of a study of T cell changes during pregnancy in multiple sclerosis. The CDR3 consists of 15 residues. TCRdb's table, derived via immunoSEQ multiplex PCR, lists solely in-frame clones and lacks some. The table lists approximately 40,000 clones, about nine tenths of them singletons, with 0.9% to 1.5% in the top ten. The sample consisted of CD4+ T cells from peripheral blood mononuclear cells, taken in the second trimester of pregnancy. The rearrangement links TRBV21-1 to TRBJ2-7; TRBD2 is taken as the D call from the table, unchecked against the DNA. TRBV21-1 is assigned pseudogene status. The sequence was obtained from a female donor with multiple sclerosis, enrolled in a pregnancy study. The CDR3 is CASSMGSANTYEQYF. The CDR3 DNA sequence: TGTGCCAGCAGCATGGGTAGCGCGAACACCTACGAGCAGTACTTC.